A selection of T cell receptor beta chains follows, all from one sample in a study of blood T cell repertoires in COVID-19. The protocol was immunoSEQ multiplex PCR, while the TCRdb copy is restricted to in-frame clones and leaves out a portion. The sample lists 100,000 to 150,000 clones, around 89% occurring once. Sequences were obtained from peripheral blood. The origin of the receptors is a man in his forties or fifties with acute or convalescent COVID-19. Both conserved end residues are part of each CDR3. D genes are given only for firm matches. Not all rows give a size; the values are once, few, many and, for expanded clones, a class.

d_gene: .
abundance: .
j_gene: TRBJ1-3
v_gene: TRBV9
CDR3nt: TGTGCCAGCAGCCCCCAAGGGGTTTACGGAAACACCATATATTTT
CDR3aa: CASSPQGVYGNTIYF

d_gene: TRBD1
abundance: .
j_gene: TRBJ1-6
v_gene: TRBV5-1
CDR3nt: TGCGCCAGCAGCTTGGCGGGGACAGGGGATTCACCCCTCCACTTT
CDR3aa: CASSLAGTGDSPLHF

d_gene: .
abundance: once
j_gene: TRBJ1-1
v_gene: TRBV3-1/TRBV3-2
CDR3nt: TGTGCCAGCAGCCAAGATTCATCTGAAGCTTTCTTT
CDR3aa: CASSQDSSEAFF

d_gene: .
abundance: once
j_gene: TRBJ1-2
v_gene: TRBV9
CDR3nt: TGTGCCAGCAGCGTAGGGACTTTCACTAACTATGGCTACACCTTC
CDR3aa: CASSVGTFTNYGYTF

d_gene: .
abundance: .
j_gene: TRBJ1-2
v_gene: TRBV4-2
CDR3nt: TGTGCCAGCAGCCCCGGACAGACTCCTAACTATGGCTACACCTTC
CDR3aa: CASSPGQTPNYGYTF

d_gene: .
abundance: .
j_gene: TRBJ2-1
v_gene: TRBV7-9
CDR3nt: TGTGCCAGCAGCTGGGGCAACAATGAGCAGTTCTTC
CDR3aa: CASSWGNNEQFF

d_gene: TRBD1
abundance: .
j_gene: TRBJ1-1
v_gene: TRBV27
CDR3nt: TGTGCCAGCAGTTTAGGTAGGGACAGACGTTCGGTCACTGAAGCTTTCTTT
CDR3aa: CASSLGRDRRSVTEAFF

d_gene: .
abundance: .
j_gene: TRBJ1-2
v_gene: TRBV18
CDR3nt: TGTGCCAGCTCACCAACAGCTAACTATGGCTACACCTTC
CDR3aa: CASSPTANYGYTF

d_gene: .
abundance: .
j_gene: TRBJ2-7
v_gene: TRBV11-1
CDR3nt: TGTGCCAGCAGCTATAGTAGAGCCTACGAGCAGTACTTC
CDR3aa: CASSYSRAYEQYF

d_gene: TRBD1
abundance: once
j_gene: TRBJ1-2
v_gene: TRBV18
CDR3nt: TGTGCCAGCTCACTCGGGACAGGGGGATTTGGCTACACCTTC
CDR3aa: CASSLGTGGFGYTF

d_gene: .
abundance: once
j_gene: TRBJ2-7
v_gene: TRBV28
CDR3nt: TGTGCCAGCAGTTTCGTCACCTACTCCTACGAGCAGTACTTC
CDR3aa: CASSFVTYSYEQYF

d_gene: TRBD1
abundance: .
j_gene: TRBJ1-1
v_gene: TRBV4-1
CDR3nt: TGCGCCAGCAGCCGGACAGGGGGGCGGACTGAAGCTTTCTTT
CDR3aa: CASSRTGGRTEAFF

d_gene: .
abundance: .
j_gene: TRBJ1-1
v_gene: TRBV30
CDR3nt: TGTGCCTGGACCTCAGGGACTATTGGGTTGGGTGCTTTCTTT
CDR3aa: CAWTSGTIGLGAFF

d_gene: TRBD1
abundance: .
j_gene: TRBJ2-7
v_gene: TRBV4-2
CDR3nt: TGTGCCAGCAGCCAAGCCACAGGGGCGATGTACGAGCAGTACTTC
CDR3aa: CASSQATGAMYEQYF

d_gene: .
abundance: .
j_gene: TRBJ1-4
v_gene: TRBV18
CDR3nt: TGTGCCAGCTCACCCAGGGGAACTAATGAAAAACTGTTTTTT
CDR3aa: CASSPRGTNEKLFF

d_gene: TRBD1
abundance: few
j_gene: TRBJ1-6
v_gene: TRBV18
CDR3nt: TGTGCCAGCTCTCCCTCCAGGGGGATTAACAATTCACCCCTCCACTTT
CDR3aa: CASSPSRGINNSPLHF

d_gene: TRBD1
abundance: .
j_gene: TRBJ2-4
v_gene: TRBV30
CDR3nt: TGTGCCTGGGCAAAGGGACAGTTCAAAAACATTCAGTACTTC
CDR3aa: CAWAKGQFKNIQYF

d_gene: .
abundance: .
j_gene: TRBJ2-1
v_gene: TRBV18
CDR3nt: TGTGCCAGCTCACCACCTGCGGTAGTTGAGCAGTTCTTC
CDR3aa: CASSPPAVVEQFF

d_gene: TRBD1
abundance: .
j_gene: TRBJ1-4
v_gene: TRBV6-6
CDR3nt: TGTGCCAGCAGTTCCAGACAGGGAGGTGAAAAACTGTTTTTT
CDR3aa: CASSSRQGGEKLFF

d_gene: .
abundance: .
j_gene: TRBJ1-2
v_gene: TRBV7-9
CDR3nt: TGTGCCAGCAGCTCCGGTAAGGGGCGGAGTGGCTACACCTTC
CDR3aa: CASSSGKGRSGYTF

d_gene: TRBD1
abundance: .
j_gene: TRBJ2-7
v_gene: TRBV28
CDR3nt: TGTGCCAGCAGAAAGACAGGGCTAGTAGAGCAGTACTTC
CDR3aa: CASRKTGLVEQYF

d_gene: TRBD1
abundance: .
j_gene: TRBJ1-5
v_gene: TRBV5-1
CDR3nt: TGCGCCAGCAGCTTACAGGGGGCGATGGGTCAGCCCCAGCATTTT
CDR3aa: CASSLQGAMGQPQHF

d_gene: .
abundance: .
j_gene: TRBJ1-2
v_gene: TRBV28
CDR3nt: TGTGCCAGCAGTTTTCCAGGCGCGGGTGGCTACACCTTC
CDR3aa: CASSFPGAGGYTF

d_gene: .
abundance: .
j_gene: TRBJ1-4
v_gene: TRBV6-5
CDR3nt: TGTGCCAGCACAGGGCTGAATGGTGAAAAACTGTTTTTT
CDR3aa: CASTGLNGEKLFF

d_gene: .
abundance: .
j_gene: TRBJ1-1
v_gene: TRBV5-1
CDR3nt: TGCGCCAGCAGCTCGCAGGGAGGGGACACTGAAGCTTTCTTT
CDR3aa: CASSSQGGDTEAFF

d_gene: TRBD1
abundance: .
j_gene: TRBJ1-1
v_gene: TRBV19
CDR3nt: TGTGCCAGTAGTATACAAACAGGGGGGAACACTGAAGCTTTCTTT
CDR3aa: CASSIQTGGNTEAFF

d_gene: .
abundance: .
j_gene: TRBJ2-3
v_gene: TRBV19
CDR3nt: TGTGCCAGTAGTATTAGGTCAGGGGCGCTCACAGATACGCAGTATTTT
CDR3aa: CASSIRSGALTDTQYF

d_gene: TRBD2
abundance: .
j_gene: TRBJ2-1
v_gene: TRBV28
CDR3nt: TGTGCCATCACTAGCGGGAATTACAATGAGCAGTTCTTC
CDR3aa: CAITSGNYNEQFF

d_gene: TRBD1
abundance: .
j_gene: TRBJ1-4
v_gene: TRBV18
CDR3nt: TGTGCCAGCTCCGTACTTCAGGGGGCTGGGGATGAAAAACTGTTTTTT
CDR3aa: CASSVLQGAGDEKLFF

d_gene: TRBD1
abundance: .
j_gene: TRBJ1-2
v_gene: TRBV5-6
CDR3nt: TGTGCCAGCAGCAGCCGACAGGGACGGTGGGGCTACACCTTC
CDR3aa: CASSSRQGRWGYTF

d_gene: .
abundance: .
j_gene: TRBJ1-5
v_gene: TRBV28
CDR3nt: TGTGCCAGCAGTTTACTACCTCAGCCCCAGCATTTT
CDR3aa: CASSLLPQPQHF

d_gene: TRBD1
abundance: .
j_gene: TRBJ1-2
v_gene: TRBV10-3
CDR3nt: TGTGCCATCAGTGAGTCGAACAGGGGCCCCTCCTATGGCTACACCTTC
CDR3aa: CAISESNRGPSYGYTF

d_gene: TRBD2
abundance: .
j_gene: TRBJ2-7
v_gene: TRBV13
CDR3nt: TGTGCCAGCAGCTCGGGAGGGGAAAGCGAGCAGTACTTC
CDR3aa: CASSSGGESEQYF

d_gene: TRBD1
abundance: .
j_gene: TRBJ1-1
v_gene: TRBV29-1
CDR3nt: TGCAGCGGTCAATCCGGGACAGGGGGAAACACTGAAGCTTTCTTT
CDR3aa: CSGQSGTGGNTEAFF

d_gene: TRBD1
abundance: .
j_gene: TRBJ1-1
v_gene: TRBV18
CDR3nt: TGTGCCAGCTCACCTACAAGGACAGGCTCAAACACTGAAGCTTTCTTT
CDR3aa: CASSPTRTGSNTEAFF

d_gene: .
abundance: few
j_gene: TRBJ2-3
v_gene: TRBV12-1
CDR3nt: TGTGCCAGCAGCCTCCGGACTAGCGGGGGGGGAGATACGCAGTATTTT
CDR3aa: CASSLRTSGGGDTQYF

d_gene: TRBD1
abundance: .
j_gene: TRBJ2-7
v_gene: TRBV7-8
CDR3nt: TGTGCCAGCAGCGACCGGGACAGAGCCTACGAGCAGTACTTC
CDR3aa: CASSDRDRAYEQYF

d_gene: TRBD1
abundance: .
j_gene: TRBJ1-4
v_gene: TRBV5-4
CDR3nt: TGTGCCAGCAGCCCGGACAGGTCTGAAAAACTGTTTTTT
CDR3aa: CASSPDRSEKLFF

d_gene: .
abundance: .
j_gene: TRBJ2-1
v_gene: TRBV5-1
CDR3nt: TGCGCCAGCAGCTTGCGACAGCAGGCAGGGAATGAGCAGTTCTTC
CDR3aa: CASSLRQQAGNEQFF

d_gene: .
abundance: .
j_gene: TRBJ2-5
v_gene: TRBV27
CDR3nt: TGTGCCAGCAGTACCACGGTGGCTTCCGAGGGGACCCAGTACTTC
CDR3aa: CASSTTVASEGTQYF

d_gene: .
abundance: .
j_gene: TRBJ2-5
v_gene: TRBV9
CDR3nt: TGTGCCAGCAGCCCTCACGGACAGTTCGAGACCCAGTACTTC
CDR3aa: CASSPHGQFETQYF

d_gene: TRBD1
abundance: .
j_gene: TRBJ2-1
v_gene: TRBV7-9
CDR3nt: TGTGCCAGCAGCCCTCCCCCCGCGGGACAGGGCTTCAATGAGCAGTTCTTC
CDR3aa: CASSPPPAGQGFNEQFF

d_gene: .
abundance: .
j_gene: TRBJ1-5
v_gene: TRBV10-3
CDR3nt: TGTGCCATCAGTGAAGGGGCCAGAGGGCCCCAGCATTTT
CDR3aa: CAISEGARGPQHF

d_gene: .
abundance: .
j_gene: TRBJ1-5
v_gene: TRBV7-9
CDR3nt: TGTGCCAGCAGCTTCGGGGGTAATCAGCCCCAGCATTTT
CDR3aa: CASSFGGNQPQHF

d_gene: .
abundance: .
j_gene: TRBJ1-2
v_gene: TRBV5-1
CDR3nt: TGCGCCAGCAGCTTAGAGGTAACCTATGGCTACACCTTC
CDR3aa: CASSLEVTYGYTF

d_gene: TRBD1
abundance: .
j_gene: TRBJ2-5
v_gene: TRBV28
CDR3nt: TGTGCCAGCAGTTTAACAGGGGGAGAGACCCAGTACTTC
CDR3aa: CASSLTGGETQYF

d_gene: .
abundance: .
j_gene: TRBJ2-3
v_gene: TRBV6-4
CDR3nt: TGTGCCAGCAGTTACAGGCCCACAGATACGCAGTATTTT
CDR3aa: CASSYRPTDTQYF

d_gene: TRBD1
abundance: .
j_gene: TRBJ2-7
v_gene: TRBV7-9
CDR3nt: TGTGCCAGCAGCCCTAGGACAGGGAAAGGCTACGAGCAGTACTTC
CDR3aa: CASSPRTGKGYEQYF

d_gene: .
abundance: once
j_gene: TRBJ1-1
v_gene: TRBV5-1
CDR3nt: TGCGCCAGCAGCCCGTCGACAGGAAACACTGAAGCTTTCTTT
CDR3aa: CASSPSTGNTEAFF

d_gene: .
abundance: .
j_gene: TRBJ1-5
v_gene: TRBV2
CDR3nt: TGTGCCAGCAACGTCCAGGGTGGCAACAATCAGCCCCAGCATTTT
CDR3aa: CASNVQGGNNQPQHF

d_gene: .
abundance: .
j_gene: TRBJ1-2
v_gene: TRBV6-5
CDR3nt: TGTGCCAGCGGACAGCTCTTGAGCTATGGCTACACCTTC
CDR3aa: CASGQLLSYGYTF